This T cell receptor beta chain was profiled in a study of blood T cell repertoires in COVID-19. Here immunoSEQ multiplex PCR was the method, and the copy in TCRdb shows in-frame clones only, minus some. The repertoire has approximately 220,000 clones, approximately 84% of them found once; the top ten carry roughly 2.8%. This CDR3 has 14 amino acids. Trimming took off 0 bases at V and 6 bases at J, with 11 bases between the two ends. Germline V gene data show CDR1 as SGHTA and CDR2 as FQGNSA. The chain links TRBV7-2 to TRBJ1-1; no clear D. The receptor was isolated from a man in his fifties who had recovered from COVID-19. The sequencing input was peripheral blood. This chain's CDR3 is CASSLAARSAEAFF. In nucleotides, the CDR3 is TGTGCCAGCAGCTTAGCCGCCCGGAGTGCTGAAGCTTTCTTT.